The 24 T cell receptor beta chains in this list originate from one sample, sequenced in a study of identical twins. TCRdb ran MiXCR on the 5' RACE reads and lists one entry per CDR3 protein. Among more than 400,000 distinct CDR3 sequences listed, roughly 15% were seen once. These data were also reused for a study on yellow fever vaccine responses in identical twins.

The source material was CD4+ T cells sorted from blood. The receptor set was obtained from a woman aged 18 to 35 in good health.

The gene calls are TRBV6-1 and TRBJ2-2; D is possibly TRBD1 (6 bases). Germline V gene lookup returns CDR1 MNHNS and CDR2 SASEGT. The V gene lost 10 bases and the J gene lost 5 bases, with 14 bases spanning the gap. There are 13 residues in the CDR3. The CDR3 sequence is CATKTGITGELFF. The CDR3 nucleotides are TGTGCCACAAAAACAGGGATTACCGGGGAGCTGTTTTTT.

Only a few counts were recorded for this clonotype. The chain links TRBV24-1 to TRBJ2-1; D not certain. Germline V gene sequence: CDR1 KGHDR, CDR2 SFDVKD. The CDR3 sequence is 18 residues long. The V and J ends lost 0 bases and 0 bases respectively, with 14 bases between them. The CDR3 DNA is TGTGCCACCAGTGATTTGAAGTCTGACGTCTTCTCCTACAATGAGCAGTTCTTC. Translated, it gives CATSDLKSDVFSYNEQFF.

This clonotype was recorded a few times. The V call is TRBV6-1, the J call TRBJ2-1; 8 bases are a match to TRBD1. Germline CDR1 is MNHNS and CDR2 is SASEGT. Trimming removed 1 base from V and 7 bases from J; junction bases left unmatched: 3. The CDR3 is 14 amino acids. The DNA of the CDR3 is TGTGCCAGCAGTGAAGTCAGGGGGCGAAATGAGCAGTTCTTC. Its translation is CASSEVRGRNEQFF.

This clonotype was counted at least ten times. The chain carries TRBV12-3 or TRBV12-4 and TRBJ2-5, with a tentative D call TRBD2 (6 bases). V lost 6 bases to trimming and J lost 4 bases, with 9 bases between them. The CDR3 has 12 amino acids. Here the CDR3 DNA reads TGTGCCAGCAGCTTCGGGAGAGAGACCCAGTACTTC. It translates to CASSFGRETQYF.

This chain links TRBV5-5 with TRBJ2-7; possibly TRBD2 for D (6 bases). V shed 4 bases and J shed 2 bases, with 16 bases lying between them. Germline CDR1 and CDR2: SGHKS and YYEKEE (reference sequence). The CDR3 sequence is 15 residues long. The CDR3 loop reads CASSRQEGLPYEQYF. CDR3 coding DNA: TGTGCCAGCAGCCGGCAAGAGGGACTTCCCTACGAGCAGTACTTC.

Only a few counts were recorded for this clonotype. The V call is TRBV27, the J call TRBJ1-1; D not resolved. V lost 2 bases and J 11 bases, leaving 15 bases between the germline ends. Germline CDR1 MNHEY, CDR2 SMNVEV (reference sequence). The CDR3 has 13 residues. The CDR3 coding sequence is TGTGCCAGCAGTTTAGGTAGGCGAGTGACGGCTTTCTTT. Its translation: CASSLGRRVTAFF.

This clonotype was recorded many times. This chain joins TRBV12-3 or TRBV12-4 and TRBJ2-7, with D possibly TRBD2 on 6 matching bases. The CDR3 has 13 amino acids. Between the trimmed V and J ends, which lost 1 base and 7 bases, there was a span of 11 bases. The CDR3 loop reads CASSLEGLGEQYV. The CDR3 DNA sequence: TGTGCCAGCAGTTTAGAGGGACTTGGGGAGCAGTACGTC.

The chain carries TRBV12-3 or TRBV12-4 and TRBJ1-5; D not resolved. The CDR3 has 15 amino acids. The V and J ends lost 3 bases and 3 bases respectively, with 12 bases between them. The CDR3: CASSLRDSINQPQHF. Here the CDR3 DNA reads TGTGCCAGCAGTTTGAGAGACTCTATCAATCAGCCCCAGCATTTT.

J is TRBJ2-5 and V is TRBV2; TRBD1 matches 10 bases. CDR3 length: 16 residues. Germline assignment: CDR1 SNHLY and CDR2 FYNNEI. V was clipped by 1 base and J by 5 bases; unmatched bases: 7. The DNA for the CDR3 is TGTGCCAGCAGTGAAGTCCCGGGACAGGGGTTTGAGACCCAGTACTTC. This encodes CASSEVPGQGFETQYF.

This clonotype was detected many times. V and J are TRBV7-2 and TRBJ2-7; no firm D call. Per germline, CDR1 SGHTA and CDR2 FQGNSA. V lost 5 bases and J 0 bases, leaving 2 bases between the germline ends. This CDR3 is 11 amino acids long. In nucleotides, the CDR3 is TGTGCCAGCAGCAACTCCTACGAGCAGTACTTC. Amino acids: CASSNSYEQYF.

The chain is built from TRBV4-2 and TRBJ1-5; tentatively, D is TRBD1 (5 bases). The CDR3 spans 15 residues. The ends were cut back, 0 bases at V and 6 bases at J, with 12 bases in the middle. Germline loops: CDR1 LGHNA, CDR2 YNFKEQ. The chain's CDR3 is CASSQEWGYGQPQHF. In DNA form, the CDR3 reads TGTGCCAGCAGCCAAGAATGGGGGTACGGTCAGCCCCAGCATTTT.

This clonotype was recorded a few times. Here the CDR3 reads CATSDFGGGTNTGELFF. For the CDR3, the DNA is TGTGCCACCAGTGATTTCGGGGGAGGGACTAACACCGGGGAGCTGTTTTTT. The chain links TRBV24-1 to TRBJ2-2; 7 bases are a match to TRBD2. CDR1 and CDR2 from the germline V gene are KGHDR and SFDVKD. J lost 2 bases, V lost 1 base, and 6 bases had no gene match. CDR3 length: 17 amino acids.

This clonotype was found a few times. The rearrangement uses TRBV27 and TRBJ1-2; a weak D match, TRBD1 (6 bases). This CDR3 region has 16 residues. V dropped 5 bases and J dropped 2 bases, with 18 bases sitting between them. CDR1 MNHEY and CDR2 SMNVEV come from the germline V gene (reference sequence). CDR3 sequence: CASSPKPGHMNYGYTF. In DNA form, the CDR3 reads TGTGCCAGCAGTCCGAAGCCGGGACACATGAACTATGGCTACACCTTC.

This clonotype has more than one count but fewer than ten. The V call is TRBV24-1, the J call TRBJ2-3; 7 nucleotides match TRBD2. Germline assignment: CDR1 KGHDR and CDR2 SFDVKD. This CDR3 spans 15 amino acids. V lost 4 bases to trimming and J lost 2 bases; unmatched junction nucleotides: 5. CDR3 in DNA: TGTGCCACCAGTGAGGGGGGGATTTACACAGATACGCAGTATTTT. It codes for CATSEGGIYTDTQYF.

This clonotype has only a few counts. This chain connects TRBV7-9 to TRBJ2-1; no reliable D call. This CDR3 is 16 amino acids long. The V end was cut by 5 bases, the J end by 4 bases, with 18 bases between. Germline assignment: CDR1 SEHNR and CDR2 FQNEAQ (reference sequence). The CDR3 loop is CASSPRPKDLYNEQFF. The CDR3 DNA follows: TGTGCCAGCAGCCCCCGACCCAAGGATTTGTACAATGAGCAGTTCTTC.

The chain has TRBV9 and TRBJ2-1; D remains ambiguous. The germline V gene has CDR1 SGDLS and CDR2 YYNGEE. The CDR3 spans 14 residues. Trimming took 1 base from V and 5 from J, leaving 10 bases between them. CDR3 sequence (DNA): TGTGCCAGCAGCGTACAGTGGGCACACAATGAGCAGTTCTTC. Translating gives CASSVQWAHNEQFF.

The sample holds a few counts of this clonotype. The CDR3 protein is CSAPTGGAVYEQYF. CDR3 in DNA: TGCAGTGCCCCAACAGGGGGCGCGGTCTACGAGCAGTACTTC. J is TRBJ2-7 and V is TRBV20-1; 9 positions agree with TRBD1. Germline CDR1 DFQATT, CDR2 SNEGSKA (reference sequence). V gave up 6 bases and J gave up 3 bases; unmatched junction bases: 9. The CDR3 is made up of 14 amino acids.

The CDR3 reads CASSKQGPLTQYF. The CDR3 DNA sequence: TGTGCCAGCAGCAAACAGGGGCCCCTTACCCAGTACTTC. The chain employs TRBV25-1 and TRBJ2-5; TRBD1 agrees at 7 bases. CDR1 and CDR2 (germline): MGHDK, SYGVNS. The CDR3 is made up of 13 amino acids. The V gene end was trimmed by 6 bases and the J gene end by 8 bases; junction bases not matched to a gene: 9. The variable domain in full, with the rest retrieved from reference TRBV25-1 and TRBJ2-5, is EADIYQTPRYLVIGTGKKITLECSQTMGHDKMYWYQQDPGMELHLIHYSYGVNSTEKGDLSSESTVSRIRTEHFPLTLESARPSHTSQYLCASSKQGPLTQYFGPGTRLLVL.

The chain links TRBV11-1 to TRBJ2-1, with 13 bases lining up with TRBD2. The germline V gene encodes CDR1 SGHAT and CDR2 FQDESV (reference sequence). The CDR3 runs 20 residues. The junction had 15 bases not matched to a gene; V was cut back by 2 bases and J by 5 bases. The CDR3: CASSLSRLAGGLVGDNEQFF. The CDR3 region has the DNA TGTGCCAGCAGCTTATCTAGACTAGCGGGAGGCCTGGTGGGCGACAATGAGCAGTTCTTC.

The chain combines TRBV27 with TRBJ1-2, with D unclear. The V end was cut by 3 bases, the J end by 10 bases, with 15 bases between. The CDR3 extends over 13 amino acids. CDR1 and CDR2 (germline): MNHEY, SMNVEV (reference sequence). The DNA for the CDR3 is TGTGCCAGCAGTTTCGGGGTTCGGCTCGACTACACCTTC. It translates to CASSFGVRLDYTF.

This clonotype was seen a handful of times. CDR3 DNA: TGTGCCAGCAGTTCGCGGGGGGGCCCCTACAATGAGCAGTTCTTC. Translation: CASSSRGGPYNEQFF. The chain links TRBV27 to TRBJ2-1; 9 bases are a match to TRBD2. The germline V gene encodes CDR1 MNHEY and CDR2 SMNVEV (reference sequence). The trim removed 4 bases at V and 2 bases at J, leaving 3 bases unmatched. The CDR3 contains 15 residues.

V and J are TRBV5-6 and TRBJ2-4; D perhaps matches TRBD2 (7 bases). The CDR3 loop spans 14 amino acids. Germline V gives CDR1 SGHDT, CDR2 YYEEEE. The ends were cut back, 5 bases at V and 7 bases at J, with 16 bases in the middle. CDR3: CASRQGRGSNIQYF. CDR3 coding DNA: TGTGCCAGCAGGCAGGGGAGGGGATCCAACATTCAGTACTTC.

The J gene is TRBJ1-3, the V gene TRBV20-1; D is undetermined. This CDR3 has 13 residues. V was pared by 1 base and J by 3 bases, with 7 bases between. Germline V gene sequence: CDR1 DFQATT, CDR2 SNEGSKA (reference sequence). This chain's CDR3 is CSARAIGGNTIYF. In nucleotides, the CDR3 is TGCAGTGCTAGAGCCATTGGTGGAAACACCATATATTTT.

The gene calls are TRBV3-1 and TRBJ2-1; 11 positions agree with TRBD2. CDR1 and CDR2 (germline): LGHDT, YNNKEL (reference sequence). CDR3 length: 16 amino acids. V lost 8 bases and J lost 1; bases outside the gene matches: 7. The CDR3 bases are TGTGCCAGCCGAGCTAGCGGGGGGCGGTCCTACAATGAGCAGTTCTTC. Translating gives CASRASGGRSYNEQFF.